This TCR beta chain is drawn from a study of T cells in Graves' hyperthyroidism and ophthalmopathy. Looked up from germline, CDR1 is LNHDA and CDR2 is SQIVND (reference sequence). The CDR3 covers 18 residues. Trimming cost V 5 bases and J 0 bases, with 21 bases left between them. RNA transcripts provided the source from which TCR beta CDR3 regions were amplified. HTBI primers drove first-round RT-PCR of the TCR CDR3. Via MiXCR, TCRdb re-called the multiplex PCR reads, giving one row per CDR3 protein. Among hundreds of thousands of distinct CDR3 sequences listed, 13% to 15% were seen once. This clonotype was seen more than once but under ten times. Fresh 10 ml peripheral blood yielded PBMCs.

The TCR was taken from a woman younger than 35 with Graves' hyperthyroidism. The specimen was blood. The J gene is TRBJ2-3, the V gene TRBV19; maybe TRBD2 (5 bases). In nucleotides, the CDR3 is TGTGCCAGTAGTGTCGAGGGCCCGATGACTACTAGCACAGATACGCAGTATTTT. Amino acid sequence: CASSVEGPMTTSTDTQYF.